This T cell receptor (beta chain) was retrieved from a study of human T cells and chemical hapten exposure. TCRdb re-derived calls from the RACE reads in MiXCR, one entry per CDR3 protein. The sample has tens of thousands of distinct CDR3 sequences; about 13% are singletons. Unmatched junction bases numbered 12, after V lost 10 bases and J lost 4 bases. The CDR3 contains 14 residues. Germline CDR1 and CDR2: SGHVS and FQNEAQ. This clonotype was counted at least ten times. The sample's time point: patch test 3, about 24 weeks after DPC sensitization. Stated treatment: therapeutic diphenylcyclopropenone sensitization with weekly scalp DPC. Blood, whole and unfractionated, served as the source for total RNA extraction.

The chain is built from TRBV7-8 and TRBJ2-5, with 7 bases matching TRBD1. This sequence originates from a woman aged 40 to 49 with alopecia areata. Some clones in this sample may be carry-over from other donors' samples. The sequenced sample was whole blood, obtained in connection with sensitization to the hapten diphenylcyclopropenone (DPC). DNA for the CDR3: TGTGCCACTTCAAGACAGGGAAACGGAGAGACCCAGTACTTC. It translates to CATSRQGNGETQYF.